Below, 32 T cell receptor beta chains from the same sample are listed, as sequenced in a study of lymphopenia after photon versus proton radiotherapy (dated by TCRdb to about 2019). Library prep was done by the immunoSEQ multiplex PCR assay. TCRdb took over this immuneACCESS table, retaining in-frame rearrangements with V and J assigned. Such tables are incomplete; in checked studies, under half of the missing clones stem from an unresolved V gene, and the remainder is unexplained. The sample has a few thousand clones on record, 88% of them singletons. The top ten clones comprise 15% to 20% of the sample. Source: peripheral blood, taken from a patient treated with photon-based radiotherapy. The origin of the receptors is a young man with gastric cancer.

There are a few counts of this clone. The chain recombines TRBV6-1 with TRBJ2-1; D gene uncertain. V was pared by 2 bases and J by 7 bases, with 12 bases between. The CDR3 contains 14 residues. The germline V gene encodes CDR1 MNHNS and CDR2 SASEGT. The CDR3 sequence is CASSEYGLKNEQFF. The CDR3 nucleotides are TGTGCCAGCAGTGAATATGGGCTGAAAAATGAGCAGTTCTTC.

J is TRBJ2-1 and V is TRBV19, with 8 bases fitting TRBD1. V lost 3 bases and J lost 10; bases outside the gene matches: 11. The CDR3 extends over 15 amino acids. CDR1 and CDR2 from the germline V gene are LNHDA and SQIVND (reference sequence). The CDR3 sequence: CASSIPRGQRREQFF. In DNA form, the CDR3 reads TGTGCCAGTAGTATCCCCAGGGGGCAAAGAAGAGAGCAGTTCTTC.

This clone was observed a handful of times. This sequence joins TRBV9 and TRBJ1-2; tentative D call: TRBD1 (5 bases). Germline lookup yields CDR1 SGDLS and CDR2 YYNGEE. CDR3 length: 14 residues. V lost 0 bases, J lost 6 bases, and 12 bases lay in between. As DNA, the CDR3 is TGTGCCAGCAGCGTAGAGGTTCAGGGTGATGGCTACACCTTC. This sequence encodes CASSVEVQGDGYTF.

As concerns this clone: The germline gene is not matched at one end of the junction; a read error may be the cause. The chain joins TRBV7-2 to TRBJ2-3; D is possibly TRBD1 (6 bases). Germline values: CDR1 SGHTA, CDR2 FQGNSA. This CDR3 is built from 14 residues. The CDR3 coding sequence is TGTGCCAGCAGCCACTGGGGGCCCACAGATGCGCAGTATTTT. It codes for CASSHWGPTDAQYF.

The chain employs TRBV5-4 and TRBJ2-5; D is undetermined. The CDR3 extends over 13 amino acids. Germline lookup yields CDR1 SGHNT and CDR2 YYREEE (reference sequence). The V and J ends lost 4 bases and 5 bases respectively, with 12 bases between them. This CDR3 is CASSPRTGETQYF. Written as DNA, the CDR3 is TGTGCCAGCAGCCCTAGGACCGGGGAGACCCAGTACTTC.

The chain carries TRBV12-5 and TRBJ2-1; maybe TRBD2 (6 bases). Trimming cost V 4 bases and J 0 bases, with 10 bases left between them. CDR1 is LGHNT and CDR2 is FRNRAP in the germline V gene. This CDR3 contains 15 residues. The chain's CDR3 is CASGSLGSSYNEQFF. CDR3 DNA: TGTGCTAGTGGTTCCCTCGGGAGCTCCTACAATGAGCAGTTCTTC.

V is TRBV7-2 and J is TRBJ2-7; 10 positions match TRBD1. Germline assignment: CDR1 SGHTA and CDR2 FQGNSA. This CDR3 is 16 amino acids long. V shed 3 bases and J 6 bases; nucleotides not matched to a gene: 11. CDR3 nucleotide sequence: TGTGCCAGCAGCTTGAACCGGGACAGGGGTATCCGCGAGCAGTACTTC. Translation gives CASSLNRDRGIREQYF.

The CDR3 nucleotides read TGTGCCAGCAGCACTGGACAGGGGGCAGATACGCAGTATTTT. Encoded protein: CASSTGQGADTQYF. The V gene is TRBV5-8, the J gene TRBJ2-3, with TRBD1 matching over 10 bases. CDR3 length equals 14 residues. The germline V gene encodes CDR1 SGHTS and CDR2 YDEGEE. V was pared by 4 bases and J by 4 bases, with 3 bases of the junction left unmatched.

This rearrangement joins TRBV19 to TRBJ2-2; D possibly corresponds to TRBD1 (6 bases). Deletions cut 4 bases from V and 6 bases from J, with 6 bases between. CDR3 length: 12 residues. Per germline, CDR1 LNHDA and CDR2 SQIVND (reference sequence). The DNA of the CDR3 is TGTGCCAGTAGTAGACAGGCCGGGGAGCTGTTTTTT. The encoded protein is CASSRQAGELFF.

This chain links TRBV9 with TRBJ1-2; D perhaps matches TRBD1 (5 bases). CDR3 length: 15 residues. Trimming stripped 5 bases from V and 8 bases from J, with 22 bases between. CDR1 is SGDLS and CDR2 is YYNGEE in the germline V gene. The CDR3 is CASSSGDLLTGGYTF. In DNA, the CDR3 is TGTGCCAGCAGTTCGGGGGACCTCTTGACGGGCGGCTACACCTTC.

The chain carries TRBV7-2 and TRBJ1-2; D not certain. This CDR3 spans 14 amino acids. The V end lost 1 base, the J end lost 2 bases, and 8 bases lay between the germline ends. Germline CDR1 reads SGHTA; CDR2 reads FQGNSA. For the CDR3, the DNA is TGTGCCAGCAGCTTAGGGGTGGGAAACTATGGCTACACCTTC. This gives the protein CASSLGVGNYGYTF.

The gene calls are TRBV30 and TRBJ1-2; D gene ambiguous. Trimming took 0 bases from V and 5 from J, leaving 16 bases between them. CDR3 size: 15 residues. The germline V gene has CDR1 GTSNPN and CDR2 SVGIG (reference sequence). The CDR3 DNA reads TGTGCCTGGAGTGTAAGTGGCTGGGTTGGGTATGGCTACACCTTC. Its translation is CAWSVSGWVGYGYTF. Together with reference TRBV30 and TRBJ1-2, the CDR3 gives the full variable domain: SQTIHQWPATLVQPVGSPLSLECTVEGTSNPNLYWYRQAAGRGLQLLFYSVGIGQISSEVPQNLSASRPQDRQFILSSKKLLLSDSGFYLCAWSVSGWVGYGYTFGSGTRLTVV.

This chain links TRBV5-8 with TRBJ2-7; D gene unclear. Germline values: CDR1 SGHTS, CDR2 YDEGEE. The CDR3 is 12 amino acids. V was clipped by 4 bases and J by 4 bases, with 9 bases between them. The CDR3 reads CASSRTLYEQYF. DNA for the CDR3: TGTGCCAGCAGCCGGACCCTTTACGAGCAGTACTTC. The whole variable domain, filled in from reference TRBV5-8 and TRBJ2-7, reads EAGVTQSPTHLIKTRGQQATLRCSPISGHTSVYWYQQALGLGLQFLLWYDEGEERNRGNFPPRFSGRQFPNYSSELNVNALELEDSALYLCASSRTLYEQYFGPGTRLTVT.

This clone qualifies as large (0.1 to 1%). V usage is TRBV6-6 and J usage is TRBJ1-1; D remains unclear. The CDR3 has 14 residues. The germline V gene encodes CDR1 MNHNY and CDR2 SVGAGI (reference sequence). Trimming left V 4 bases short and J 3 bases short, with 12 bases between. The CDR3 loop reads CASSSQDGYTEAFF. CDR3 sequence (DNA): TGTGCCAGCAGTTCCCAGGACGGTTACACTGAAGCTTTCTTT.

Only one count was recorded for this clone. The V and J genes are TRBV13 and TRBJ1-1, with D uncertain. V was pared by 6 bases and J by 2 bases, with 7 bases between. Germline V gene lookup returns CDR1 PRHDT and CDR2 FYEKMQ (reference sequence). This CDR3 region has 12 residues. The CDR3 loop is CASSGSNTEAFF. CDR3 nucleotides: TGTGCCAGCAGTGGGAGTAACACTGAAGCTTTCTTT. The variable domain in full, with the rest retrieved from reference TRBV13 and TRBJ1-1, is AAGVIQSPRHLIKEKRETATLKCYPIPRHDTVYWYQQGPGQDPQFLISFYEKMQSDKGSIPDRFSAQQFSDYHSELNMSSLELGDSALYFCASSGSNTEAFFGQGTRLTVV.

This sequence joins TRBV19 and TRBJ2-5; no firm D call. The J call is doubtful: the DNA matches TRBJ2-7 better. This CDR3 region has 14 residues. CDR1 is LNHDA, CDR2 SQIVND, per germline (reference sequence). Here the CDR3 DNA reads TGTGCCAGTAGTATCCAGGACGGTCCCAACGAGCAGTACTTC. Residues: CASSIQDGPNEQYF.

The rearrangement joins TRBV19 to TRBJ2-3; D tentatively fits TRBD1 or TRBD2 (5 bases each). Germline V lookup: CDR1 LNHDA, CDR2 SQIVND (reference sequence). The CDR3 spans 13 residues. V was trimmed by 3 bases and J by 5 bases, leaving 9 bases between them. The chain's CDR3 is CASSIQRGDTQYF. The CDR3 coding sequence is TGTGCCAGTAGTATCCAGAGGGGAGATACGCAGTATTTT.

The V and J genes are TRBV12-5 and TRBJ2-7, with D perhaps TRBD1 or TRBD2 (5 bases each). This CDR3 is 14 amino acids long. In germline, CDR1 is LGHNT, CDR2 FRNRAP. V lost 0 bases and J 2 bases, leaving 8 bases between the germline ends. CDR3 sequence reads: CASGLVGAPYEQYF. The DNA for the CDR3 is TGTGCTAGTGGTTTGGTCGGGGCTCCCTACGAGCAGTACTTC.

The chain employs TRBV5-4 and TRBJ1-1; tentative D call: TRBD1 (5 bases). The CDR3 spans 14 residues. Trimming stripped 0 bases from V and 1 base from J, with 7 bases between. Per germline, CDR1 SGHNT and CDR2 YYREEE (reference sequence). The CDR3 spells CASSLVQGNTEAFF. The CDR3 bases are TGTGCCAGCAGCTTGGTGCAGGGGAACACTGAAGCTTTCTTT.

The CDR3 is CASPMTGLSYEQYF. DNA for the CDR3: TGTGCCAGCCCCATGACAGGGCTATCCTACGAGCAGTACTTC. The chain joins TRBV6-4 to TRBJ2-7; 7 bases agree with TRBD1. This CDR3 spans 14 amino acids. In germline, CDR1 is MRHNA, CDR2 SNTAGT. Trimming cost V 8 bases and J 1 base; bases outside gene matches: 8.

This clone was counted only a few times. V usage is TRBV19 and J usage is TRBJ1-1; D possibly corresponds to TRBD1 (6 bases). Trimming took off 4 bases at V and 1 base at J, with 10 bases between the two ends. This CDR3 contains 14 residues. The germline V gene has CDR1 LNHDA and CDR2 SQIVND (reference sequence). The CDR3, as DNA: TGTGCCAGTAGTACGGGACAAAGGAACACTGAAGCTTTCTTT. It translates to CASSTGQRNTEAFF. The complete variable domain, with remaining parts taken from reference TRBV19 and TRBJ1-1, reads DGGITQSPKYLFRKEGQNVTLSCEQNLNHDAMYWYRQDPGQGLRLIYYSQIVNDFQKGDIAEGYSVSREKKESFPLTVTSAQKNPTAFYLCASSTGQRNTEAFFGQGTRLTVV.

V and J are TRBV11-3 and TRBJ2-5, with 8 bases aligning to TRBD2. CDR3 size: 14 residues. J was trimmed by 1 base and V by 5 bases; bases with no gene match: 3. The germline V gene encodes CDR1 SGHNT and CDR2 YENEEA. For the CDR3, the DNA is TGTGCCAGCAGCACCGGGGGGGCCCAAGAGACCCAGTACTTC. Its protein is CASSTGGAQETQYF.

V and J are TRBV7-6 and TRBJ2-3; D uncertain. The CDR3 is 11 amino acids. Germline V lookup: CDR1 SGHVS, CDR2 FNYEAQ. The V end was cut by 5 bases, the J end by 3 bases, with 3 bases between. This CDR3 is CASSKTDTQYF. The CDR3 DNA is TGTGCCAGCAGCAAAACAGATACGCAGTATTTT.

This chain links TRBV6-6 with TRBJ2-1, with a possible D match to TRBD1 (6 bases). V dropped 5 bases and J dropped 7 bases, with 12 bases sitting between them. CDR3 length equals 13 residues. Germline V gene sequence: CDR1 MNHNY, CDR2 SVGAGI (reference sequence). The CDR3 bases are TGTGCCAGCAGTCACCGAACAGGGAATGAGCAGTTCTTC. This gives the protein CASSHRTGNEQFF.

V usage is TRBV7-2 and J usage is TRBJ2-2, with TRBD2 identical over 10 bases. The V segment lost 5 bases and the J segment 4 bases; nucleotides outside the gene matches: 7. CDR3 length equals 16 residues. Germline V gene sequence: CDR1 SGHTA, CDR2 FQGNSA. CDR3 loop: CASSPSGTSVTGELFF. CDR3 in DNA: TGTGCCAGCAGCCCTTCCGGGACTAGCGTCACCGGGGAGCTGTTTTTT.

The chain uses TRBV4-2 and TRBJ2-1; 7 positions agree with TRBD1. This CDR3 spans 17 amino acids. The trim removed 0 bases at V and 4 bases at J, leaving 9 bases unmatched. Germline V gene lookup returns CDR1 LGHNA and CDR2 YNFKEQ. The DNA for the CDR3 is TGTGCCAGCAGCCAAGATAGACAGGGCATCCTGTACAATGAGCAGTTCTTC. This gives the protein CASSQDRQGILYNEQFF.

The V gene is TRBV6-5, the J gene TRBJ1-1, with no clear D. The CDR3 is 11 amino acids. V lost 6 bases to trimming and J lost 10 bases, with 12 bases between them. Germline V gene data show CDR1 as MNHEY and CDR2 as SVGAGI. The CDR3 nucleotides are TGTGCCAGCAGCTCCGGCCCTTTAGCTTTCTTT. It codes for CASSSGPLAFF.

This chain joins TRBV5-1 and TRBJ2-3, with D tentatively TRBD2 (6 bases). CDR3 length: 14 residues. V lost 4 bases, J lost 5 bases, and 14 bases lay in between. Germline V gene sequence: CDR1 SGHRS, CDR2 YFSETQ. The CDR3 DNA is TGCGCCAGCAGCGAAAAAATAGCGGAAGATACGCAGTATTTT. Amino acid sequence: CASSEKIAEDTQYF.

V and J are TRBV6-5 and TRBJ2-1; maybe TRBD1 (6 bases). This CDR3 comprises 11 residues. V gave up 10 bases and J gave up 7 bases, with 11 bases separating them. The germline gives CDR1 MNHEY, CDR2 SVGAGI. CDR3 protein: CATSTGNEQFF. The DNA for the CDR3 is TGTGCCACCTCTACAGGGAATGAGCAGTTCTTC.

This chain connects TRBV9 to TRBJ2-7, with 7 bases identical to TRBD1. Per the germline V gene, CDR1 is SGDLS and CDR2 is YYNGEE. The CDR3 length is 14 residues. Unmatched junction bases numbered 5, after V lost 0 bases and J lost 5 bases. This CDR3 is CASSVDRGNHEQYF. CDR3 in DNA: TGTGCCAGCAGCGTAGACAGGGGAAACCACGAGCAGTACTTC.

This clone was recorded once. The gene calls are TRBV5-6 and TRBJ2-3; a weak D match, TRBD2 (6 bases). CDR1 and CDR2 (germline): SGHDT, YYEEEE. Between the trimmed V and J ends, which lost 4 bases and 5 bases, there was a span of 14 bases. The CDR3 has 14 residues. The CDR3 spells CASSPTPGEDTQYF. CDR3 DNA sequence: TGTGCCAGCAGCCCCACCCCGGGGGAAGATACGCAGTATTTT.

In its sample, this clone was seen once. The chain carries TRBV5-6 and TRBJ2-4; maybe TRBD2 (7 bases). With 4 bases removed from V and 1 base from J, the gap between germline ends came to 18 bases. The CDR3 length is 17 residues. Germline values: CDR1 SGHDT, CDR2 YYEEEE. The CDR3 DNA is TGTGCCAGCAGCGGGGAGGGGGGAGTGGGTGCCAAAAACATTCAGTACTTC. This codes for CASSGEGGVGAKNIQYF.